These 4 T cell receptor beta chains share one sample of origin, sequenced in a study of T-cell memory formation after mild COVID-19. TCRdb re-called the 5' RACE reads with MiXCR, one entry per CDR3 protein. The profile shows roughly 200,000 distinct CDR3 sequences, around 18% of them singletons. Sequencing was carried out using PBMCs or a T cell subset sorted from them (not recorded which). These receptors came from an adult woman who had mild COVID-19 (a few samples of this study predate the infection). Cell type and time point are not known.

The chain joins TRBV18 to TRBJ2-1, with a tentative D call TRBD1 (5 bases). Trimming took 4 bases from V and 3 from J, leaving 22 bases between them. The CDR3 length is 18 residues. Looked up from germline, CDR1 is KGHSH and CDR2 is LQKENI. The CDR3 DNA sequence: TGTGCCAGCTCACTTCGAACAGGAGCCGGGCCCGGCTACAATGAGCAGTTCTTC. Its translation is CASSLRTGAGPGYNEQFF. The full variable domain, in which reference TRBV18 and TRBJ2-1 provide the parts outside the CDR3, is NAGVMQNPRHLVRRRGQEARLRCSPMKGHSHVYWYRQLPEEGLKFMVYLQKENIIDESGMPKERFSAEFPKEGPSILRIQQVVRGDSAAYFCASSLRTGAGPGYNEQFFGPGTRLTVL.

The CDR3 region has the DNA TGTGCCAGCAGTGAAGGGAATGGCCCCGGGGAGCTGTTTTTT. It encodes CASSEGNGPGELFF. The genes are TRBV25-1 and TRBJ2-2; D ambiguous. Germline-derived CDR1 and CDR2 are MGHDK and SYGVNS. V was shortened by 2 bases and J by 6 bases, with 10 bases between the two germline ends. CDR3 size: 14 residues. Based on the CDR3 plus reference TRBV25-1 and TRBJ2-2, the full variable domain is EADIYQTPRYLVIGTGKKITLECSQTMGHDKMYWYQQDPGMELHLIHYSYGVNSTEKGDLSSESTVSRIRTEHFPLTLESARPSHTSQYLCASSEGNGPGELFFGEGSRLTVL.

This clonotype was observed a few times. The chain links TRBV18 to TRBJ2-2; D may match TRBD1 or TRBD2 (5 bases each). V was trimmed by 4 bases and J by 6 bases, leaving 12 bases between them. Per germline, CDR1 KGHSH and CDR2 LQKENI. The CDR3 runs 14 residues. CDR3 loop: CASSLGPGAGELFF. The CDR3 DNA follows: TGTGCCAGCTCACTGGGACCTGGAGCCGGGGAGCTGTTTTTT. Full variable domain (remainder filled in from reference TRBV18 and TRBJ2-2): NAGVMQNPRHLVRRRGQEARLRCSPMKGHSHVYWYRQLPEEGLKFMVYLQKENIIDESGMPKERFSAEFPKEGPSILRIQQVVRGDSAAYFCASSLGPGAGELFFGEGSRLTVL.

This clonotype has a handful of counts. V gene TRBV7-9 combines with J gene TRBJ1-6, with D possibly being TRBD1 (5 bases). Germline CDR1 and CDR2: SEHNR and FQNEAQ (reference sequence). This CDR3 region has 13 residues. V was shortened by 5 bases and J by 14 bases, with 16 bases between the two germline ends. CDR3 sequence reads: CASSLGTEDTLHF. CDR3 bases: TGTGCCAGCAGCCTTGGGACCGAAGATACCCTCCACTTT.